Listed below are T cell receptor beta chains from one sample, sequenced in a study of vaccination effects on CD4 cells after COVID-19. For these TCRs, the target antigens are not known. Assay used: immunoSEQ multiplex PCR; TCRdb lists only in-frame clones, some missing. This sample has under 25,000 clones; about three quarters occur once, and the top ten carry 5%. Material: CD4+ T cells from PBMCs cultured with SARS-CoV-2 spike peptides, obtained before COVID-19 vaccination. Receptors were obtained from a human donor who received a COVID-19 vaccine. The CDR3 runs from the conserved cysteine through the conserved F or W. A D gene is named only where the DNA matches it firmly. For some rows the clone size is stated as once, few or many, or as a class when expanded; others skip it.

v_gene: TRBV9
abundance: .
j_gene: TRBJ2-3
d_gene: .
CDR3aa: CASSVGNPGTDTQYF
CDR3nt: TGTGCCAGCAGCGTAGGAAACCCTGGCACAGATACGCAGTATTTT

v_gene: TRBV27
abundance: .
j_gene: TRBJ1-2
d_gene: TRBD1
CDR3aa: CASSAPGQGHYGYTF
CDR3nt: TGTGCCAGCAGTGCACCGGGACAGGGCCACTATGGCTACACCTTC

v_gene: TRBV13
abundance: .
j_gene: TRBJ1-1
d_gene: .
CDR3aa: CASSLGYKGAEAFF
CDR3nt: TGTGCCAGCAGCTTAGGTTACAAGGGCGCTGAAGCTTTCTTT

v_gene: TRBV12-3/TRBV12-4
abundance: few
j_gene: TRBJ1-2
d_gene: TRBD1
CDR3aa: CASSRTGEGYTF
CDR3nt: TGTGCCAGCAGCCGGACAGGGGAAGGCTACACCTTC

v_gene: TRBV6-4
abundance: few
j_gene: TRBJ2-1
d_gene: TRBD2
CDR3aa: CASRPLTSGIRDGSYNEQFF
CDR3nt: TGTGCCAGCAGGCCTTTGACTAGCGGGATCCGAGATGGCTCCTACAATGAGCAGTTCTTC

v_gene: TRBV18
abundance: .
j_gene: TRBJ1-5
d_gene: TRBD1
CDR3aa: CASSQGQGADSNQPQHF
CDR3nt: TGTGCCAGCTCACAGGGACAGGGGGCGGATAGCAATCAGCCCCAGCATTTT

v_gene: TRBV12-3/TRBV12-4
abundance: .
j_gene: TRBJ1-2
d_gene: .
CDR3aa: CASSRYPLGYTF
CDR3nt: TGTGCCAGCAGCCGATACCCACTGGGCTACACCTTC

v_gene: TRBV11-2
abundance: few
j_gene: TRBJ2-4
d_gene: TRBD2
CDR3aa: CASSDSATSLAKNIQYF
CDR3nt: TGTGCCAGCAGCGATAGTGCGACTAGCTTAGCCAAAAACATTCAGTACTTC

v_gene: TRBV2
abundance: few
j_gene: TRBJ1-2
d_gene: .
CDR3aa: CASSEDDRGYTF
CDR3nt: TGTGCCAGCAGTGAAGACGACAGGGGCTACACCTTC

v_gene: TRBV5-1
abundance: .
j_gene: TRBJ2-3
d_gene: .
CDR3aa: CASSLEASNPPRHF
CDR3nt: TGCGCCAGCAGCTTGGAGGCCTCTAACCCTCCCCGCCATTTT

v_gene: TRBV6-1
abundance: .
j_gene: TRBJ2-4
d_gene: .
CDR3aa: CASSEGGGNIQYF
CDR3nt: TGTGCCAGCAGTGAAGGGGGCGGAAACATTCAGTACTTC

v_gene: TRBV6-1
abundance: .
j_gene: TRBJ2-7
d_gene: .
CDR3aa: CASSESKGPFYEQYF
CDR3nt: TGTGCCAGCAGTGAATCTAAGGGACCCTTCTACGAGCAGTACTTC

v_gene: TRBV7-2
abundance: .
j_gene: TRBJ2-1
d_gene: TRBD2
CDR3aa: CASSLKGLAGRNEQFF
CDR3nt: TGTGCCAGCAGCTTAAAGGGGCTAGCGGGGAGGAATGAGCAGTTCTTC

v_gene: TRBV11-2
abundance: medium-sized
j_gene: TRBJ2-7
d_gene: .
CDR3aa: CASSLSLYEQYF
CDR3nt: TGTGCCAGCAGCTTGAGCCTCTACGAGCAGTACTTC

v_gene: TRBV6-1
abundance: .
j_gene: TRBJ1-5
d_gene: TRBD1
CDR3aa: CASSERPGTGGNQPQHF
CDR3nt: TGTGCCAGCAGTGAAAGACCTGGGACAGGAGGAAATCAGCCCCAGCATTTT

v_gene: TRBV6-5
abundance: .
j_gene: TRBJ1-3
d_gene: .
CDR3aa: CASSGGDAGGNTIYF
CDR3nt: TGTGCCAGCAGCGGCGGGGACGCCGGGGGAAACACCATATATTTT